This T cell receptor (beta chain) is drawn from a study of cytomegalovirus exposure and HLA in healthy donors. Study at large: Approximately 180 million T cells yielded around 100 million unique TCR beta sequences, as an earlier analysis found.

This CDR3 has 14 residues. The V gene lost 4 bases and the J gene lost 4 bases, with 13 bases spanning the gap. The germline V gene encodes CDR1 SGHAT and CDR2 FQDESV (reference sequence). Study-wide findings and caveats: Analyzed later, most CMV-associated TCR beta chains appeared HLA-restricted. Analyzed later, association rates of TCRs varied across HLA loci, with DRB1 most and HLA-C fewest. TCR beta chain V- and J-gene trimming was linked, in a later analysis, to a missense variant in DCLRE1C.

This clone was seen a handful of times. The antigen remains undetermined. Vbeta (60) and Jbeta (13) primers were used in the PCR. Data came from immunoSEQ multiplex PCR; TCRdb stores just in-frame clones and leaves some out. The sample lists some 180,000 clones, roughly 9.5% occurring once. V is TRBV11-1 and J is TRBJ1-1; tentatively, D is TRBD1 (6 bases). The sequence came from a woman aged 25 to 39 in good health and CMV-seropositive. The sequenced sample was PBMCs. This CDR3 is CASSYRVSGTEAFF. As DNA, the CDR3 is TGTGCCAGCAGCTACAGGGTGTCCGGCACTGAAGCTTTCTTT.